This T cell receptor beta chain was identified during a study of blood T cell repertoires in COVID-19. Across the study: The United States, Italy and Spain were the sources of the acute and convalescent COVID-19 samples.

Categorization into cohorts depended on clinical history that participants reported. Two negative PCRs, clearance, or symptom resolution characterized the recovered Cohort 3 donors. V gave up 2 bases and J gave up 5 bases, with 18 bases separating them. The CDR3 has 16 amino acids. Per the germline V gene, CDR1 is SEHNR and CDR2 is FQNEAQ (reference sequence). Under the authors' procedure: Nucleated cell number was recorded as an estimate derived from reference gene primer amplification. Sequencing used immunoSEQ multiplex PCR; TCRdb keeps in-frame clones, though not all of them. Clonal size and the V and J genes are those of that table, whereas D and trimming came from the DNA. The sample lists 150,000 to 200,000 clones, approximately 88% occurring once.

The specimen was PBMCs or T cells enriched from blood (not recorded which). This sequence originates from a woman younger than 35 who had recovered from COVID-19. The genes are TRBV7-9 and TRBJ1-1; D unresolved. CDR3 loop: CASSLFWGQGGTEAFF. In DNA, the CDR3 is TGTGCCAGCAGCTTATTTTGGGGTCAAGGAGGTACTGAAGCTTTCTTT.